This TCR beta chain was identified in a study of a mutant IDH1 vaccine in newly diagnosed glioma. The data were produced by immunoSEQ multiplex PCR, yet TCRdb's version contains in-frame clones alone and is incomplete. The sample consists of some 37,000 clones, about 84% of them appearing once. On this clone: Its antigen remains unknown.

Germline CDR1 GTSNPN, CDR2 SVGIG (reference sequence). CDR3 length equals 20 residues. V was clipped by 3 bases and J by 0 bases; unmatched bases: 19. As for time point: week 5, during vaccination. Every single dose of the vaccine, 300 ug of mutant IDH1 20-mer peptide, came with topical imiquimod. Sequencing used PBMCs, obtained from a glioma patient whose treatment included an IDH1 peptide vaccine. This chain joins TRBV30 and TRBJ1-5; 8 positions match TRBD1. The receptor's source is a man between 35 and 55 years old with glioma. This CDR3 is CAWSPVLQGVPSYSNQPQHF. The CDR3 region has the DNA TGTGCCTGGAGCCCCGTCTTACAGGGGGTCCCCTCATATAGCAATCAGCCCCAGCATTTT.